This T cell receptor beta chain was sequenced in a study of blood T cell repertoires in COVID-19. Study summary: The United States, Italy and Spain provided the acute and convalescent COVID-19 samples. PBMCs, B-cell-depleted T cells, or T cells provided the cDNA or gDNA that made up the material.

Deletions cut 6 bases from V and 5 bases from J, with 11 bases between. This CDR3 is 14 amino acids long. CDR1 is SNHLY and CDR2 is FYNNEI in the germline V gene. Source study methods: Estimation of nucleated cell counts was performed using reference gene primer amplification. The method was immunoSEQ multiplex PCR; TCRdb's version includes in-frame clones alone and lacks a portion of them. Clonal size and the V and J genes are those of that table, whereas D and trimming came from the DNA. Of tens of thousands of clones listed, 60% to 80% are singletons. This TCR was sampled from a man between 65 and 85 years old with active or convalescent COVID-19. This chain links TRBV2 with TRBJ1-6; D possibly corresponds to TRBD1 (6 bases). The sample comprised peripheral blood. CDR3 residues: CASRTGTNNSPLHF. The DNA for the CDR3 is TGTGCCAGCAGGACCGGGACAAATAATTCACCCCTCCACTTT.